The 15 T cell receptor beta chains below were found in one sample sequenced in a study of blood T cell repertoires in COVID-19. TCRdb keeps only in-frame clones here, not all; method: immunoSEQ multiplex PCR. The sample records 400,000 to 450,000 clones, about nine tenths being singletons. What was sequenced was peripheral blood. All receptors derive from a woman aged 25 to 45 with active or convalescent COVID-19.

The chain carries TRBV20-1 and TRBJ1-2; 8 nucleotides line up with TRBD1. Per germline, CDR1 DFQATT and CDR2 SNEGSKA (reference sequence). The V segment lost 3 bases and the J segment 8 bases; nucleotides outside the gene matches: 14. The CDR3 has 15 amino acids. In DNA, the CDR3 is TGCAGTGCTAGTGAGCCAGGGGGCGCAGGTGGAGGCTACACCTTC. Translated: CSASEPGGAGGGYTF.

The chain uses TRBV6-5 and TRBJ2-2; 7 positions match TRBD1. Losses at the gene ends were 9 bases for V and 6 bases for J; bases not matched to a gene: 7. In germline, CDR1 is MNHEY, CDR2 SVGAGI. CDR3 length equals 13 residues. CDR3 protein: CASAGTAAGELFF. Here the CDR3 DNA reads TGTGCCAGTGCCGGGACAGCCGCCGGGGAGCTGTTTTTT.

The chain links TRBV19 to TRBJ1-5; 8 bases match TRBD1. CDR3 length equals 15 residues. CDR1 LNHDA and CDR2 SQIVND come from the germline V gene (reference sequence). After removal of 6 bases from V and 0 bases from J, the junction contained 4 bases not matched to a gene. The CDR3 nucleotides read TGTGCCAGTAGCCCGGGACAGGCTAGCAATCAGCCCCAGCATTTT. It translates to CASSPGQASNQPQHF.

The J gene is TRBJ1-3, the V gene TRBV7-9; D is possibly TRBD1 (5 bases). Trimming shortened V by 6 bases and J by 3 bases, and 12 bases separated the two germline ends. The CDR3 contains 14 residues. The germline gives CDR1 SEHNR, CDR2 FQNEAQ (reference sequence). CDR3 in DNA: TGTGCCAGCAGGGGAGGGGTCTTTGGAAACACCATATATTTT. Residues: CASRGGVFGNTIYF.

V gene TRBV2 combines with J gene TRBJ1-4; 7 nucleotides align to TRBD1. Trimming removed 6 bases from V and 4 bases from J; junction bases left unmatched: 5. This CDR3 region has 14 residues. Germline CDR1 is SNHLY and CDR2 is FYNNEI. As DNA, the CDR3 is TGTGCCAGCAGAGTGACAGGGAGTAATGAAAAACTGTTTTTT. Translation gives CASRVTGSNEKLFF.

The chain uses TRBV5-1 and TRBJ1-2; 12 bases map to TRBD1. The V gene end was trimmed by 4 bases and the J gene end by 2 bases; junction bases not matched to a gene: 9. Germline V gene data show CDR1 as SGHRS and CDR2 as YFSETQ. This CDR3 has 17 residues. The CDR3 nucleotides are TGCGCCAGCAGCAAAGCGTCGGGACAGGGGGCAAACTATGGCTACACCTTC. This gives the protein CASSKASGQGANYGYTF.

V usage is TRBV4-1 and J usage is TRBJ2-5; 7 bases match TRBD2. With 5 bases clipped from V and 5 bases from J, the junction kept 11 bases outside the gene matches. The CDR3 totals 15 residues. Germline CDR1 is MGHRA and CDR2 is YSYEKL. The CDR3 DNA is TGCGCCAGCAGCGGGACTAACGCGCTTGCTGAGACCCAGTACTTC. Translation: CASSGTNALAETQYF.

This clone was picked up a small number of times. The V call is TRBV29-1, the J call TRBJ1-2; 7 positions agree with TRBD1. V lost 6 bases, J lost 7 bases, and 8 bases stayed unmatched. Per germline, CDR1 SQVTM and CDR2 ANQGSEA. This CDR3 has 12 residues. The DNA for the CDR3 is TGCAGCGTAGACAGGGCCCAGGGTGGCTACACCTTC. It translates to CSVDRAQGGYTF. Full variable domain (missing parts from reference TRBV29-1 and TRBJ1-2): SAVISQKPSRDICQRGTSLTIQCQVDSQVTMMFWYRQQPGQSLTLIATANQGSEATYESGFVIDKFPISRPNLTFSTLTVSNMSPEDSSIYLCSVDRAQGGYTFGSGTRLTVV.

The count of this clone is one. The chain couples TRBV7-9 to TRBJ2-7, with D perhaps TRBD1 (5 bases). The CDR3 extends over 15 amino acids. Germline CDR1 and CDR2: SEHNR and FQNEAQ (reference sequence). Trimming took 2 bases from V and 3 from J, leaving 14 bases between them. The CDR3: CASSLTPPTGYEQYF. CDR3 bases: TGTGCCAGCAGCTTAACTCCACCTACAGGCTACGAGCAGTACTTC.

The V and J genes are TRBV4-1 and TRBJ1-2; 12 bases are shared with TRBD1. V shed 7 bases, J shed 8 bases, and the junction held 14 bases outside the gene matches. The germline gives CDR1 MGHRA, CDR2 YSYEKL. The CDR3 has 16 residues. The CDR3: CASNNPGTGGRGGYTF. The CDR3 DNA reads as TGCGCCAGCAACAACCCCGGGACAGGGGGCAGAGGAGGCTACACCTTC.

In this sample, this clone turned up once. The rearrangement uses TRBV5-4 and TRBJ1-5; no clear D. This CDR3 has 12 amino acids. Germline lookup yields CDR1 SGHNT and CDR2 YYREEE (reference sequence). V was trimmed by 1 base and J by 6 bases, leaving 5 bases between them. The CDR3 sequence: CASSLRGQPQHF. CDR3 DNA: TGTGCCAGCAGCTTGCGAGGTCAGCCCCAGCATTTT.

The V call is TRBV3-1 (or the pseudogene TRBV3-2), the J call TRBJ2-7; no clear D gene. Per germline, CDR1 LGHDT and CDR2 YNNKEL (reference sequence). CDR3 size: 13 residues. Trimming took 0 bases from V and 5 from J, leaving 8 bases between them. CDR3 DNA: TGTGCCAGCAGCCAAGAACTATTGGACGAGCAGTACTTC. Amino acids: CASSQELLDEQYF.

The chain joins TRBV11-2 to TRBJ2-7; D possibly corresponds to TRBD2 (6 bases). Germline CDR1 is SGHAT and CDR2 is FQNNGV. V gave up 4 bases and J gave up 3 bases, with 22 bases separating them. CDR3 length: 17 amino acids. This CDR3 reads CASSSPKHGGPFYEQYF. The CDR3 DNA follows: TGTGCCAGCAGCTCCCCCAAACACGGGGGACCATTCTACGAGCAGTACTTC.

The chain links TRBV4-1 to TRBJ2-7, with 7 positions matching TRBD1. The CDR3 has 15 amino acids. V gave up 2 bases and J gave up 4 bases; unmatched junction bases: 8. Germline V gene sequence: CDR1 MGHRA, CDR2 YSYEKL. The CDR3 is CASSQPQGTVYEQYF. Here the CDR3 DNA reads TGCGCCAGCAGCCAACCACAGGGGACGGTGTACGAGCAGTACTTC.

This clone was counted between two and nine times. V and J are TRBV7-9 and TRBJ1-2, with 7 bases aligning to TRBD1. Trimming cost V 1 base and J 4 bases; bases outside gene matches: 12. CDR3 length: 17 amino acids. Germline loops: CDR1 SEHNR, CDR2 FQNEAQ (reference sequence). As DNA, the CDR3 is TGTGCCAGCAGCTTAGGGGTTTATCAGGGGGTCGGCTATGGCTACACCTTC. It translates to CASSLGVYQGVGYGYTF.